These T cell receptor beta chains were read from a single sample in a study of control samples from healthy donors and cancer patients. The data were produced by immunoSEQ multiplex PCR, yet TCRdb's version contains in-frame clones alone and is incomplete. The sample carries approximately 100,000 clones, 82% recorded once. Sequenced input: blood. Receptors were obtained from a man between 60 and 70 years old in good health. Both conserved end residues are part of each CDR3. D genes are given only for firm matches. Clone size is shown for a subset of rows, as once, few, many or a class of expanded clone.

TGTGCCAGCAGTGAAGCGCGGGGACAGGGACTAAATGAAAAACTGTTTTTT	CASSEARGQGLNEKLFF	-	TRBD1	TRBV2	TRBJ1-4
TGTGCCAGCAGCTTAGGGGTTTCAGTACGGACGAATGAAAAACTGTTTTTT	CASSLGVSVRTNEKLFF	-	-	TRBV11-2	TRBJ1-4
TGTGCCAGCAGCTTAAGGAGGGTCGGGGGTGAGCAGTTCTTC	CASSLRRVGGEQFF	once	-	TRBV5-8	TRBJ2-1
TGTGCCAGCAGCTTAGTTTCAGGGGGCATAACTGAAGCTTTCTTT	CASSLVSGGITEAFF	few	TRBD1	TRBV7-9	TRBJ1-1
TGTGCCACCAAGGTCACCTACGAGCAGTACTTC	CATKVTYEQYF	few	-	TRBV6-5	TRBJ2-7
TGTGCCAGCTCACCTTCACAGGGGGAAAACTATGGCTACACCTTC	CASSPSQGENYGYTF	-	TRBD1	TRBV18	TRBJ1-2
TGTGCCAGTAGTGCCCGACAGAACACTGAAGCTTTCTTT	CASSARQNTEAFF	medium-sized	-	TRBV19	TRBJ1-1
TGCGCCAGCAGCCGCTGGGGGGATAGCACAGATACGCAGTATTTT	CASSRWGDSTDTQYF	-	-	TRBV5-1	TRBJ2-3
TGTGCCAGCAGTTTAAGCGGGAGGGCCTACGAGCAGTACTTC	CASSLSGRAYEQYF	few	TRBD2	TRBV28	TRBJ2-7
TGTGCCAGCAGTCTCGCCGGAGGGGTCACGGGGTCCACTGGGGCCAACGTCCTGACTTTC	CASSLAGGVTGSTGANVLTF	-	-	TRBV28	TRBJ2-6
TGTGCCAGCTCCCCGGGGGTGGCGGGACTCGACGAGCAGTACTTC	CASSPGVAGLDEQYF	-	-	TRBV18	TRBJ2-7
TGTGCCAGCAGCTTAGTTACGGCCACCGGGGAGCTGTTTTTT	CASSLVTATGELFF	-	-	TRBV11-2	TRBJ2-2
TGTGCCTGGAGTGGGGTCTATGGCTACACCTTC	CAWSGVYGYTF	-	-	TRBV30	TRBJ1-2
TGTGCCAGCAGGGGCTACGGCGGGGGTAGGTCAGATACGCAGTATTTT	CASRGYGGGRSDTQYF	-	TRBD2	TRBV3-1/TRBV3-2	TRBJ2-3
TGTGCCAGCCGCCTTTACCCCACTGGAAACACCATATATTTT	CASRLYPTGNTIYF	-	-	TRBV6-5	TRBJ1-3
TGTGCCAGCAGCTCCTTGGGTGGGGAAGGCACTGAAGCTTTCTTT	CASSSLGGEGTEAFF	-	-	TRBV5-6	TRBJ1-1
TGTGCCAGCAGTTCACTAGCGGGGGTTATAGATACGCAGTATTTT	CASSSLAGVIDTQYF	-	TRBD2	TRBV27	TRBJ2-3
TGTGCCAGCAGGGCTAGCAGTTACAATGAGCAGTTCTTC	CASRASSYNEQFF	-	-	TRBV28	TRBJ2-1
TGTGCCAGCAGCCCCGCCGGGACAGGGGGCGCGGGAGAAAAACTGTTTTTT	CASSPAGTGGAGEKLFF	once	TRBD1	TRBV2	TRBJ1-4
TGTGCCAGCAGCGTTGGGACAGCTGCAACTAATGAAAAACTGTTTTTT	CASSVGTAATNEKLFF	-	TRBD1	TRBV9	TRBJ1-4
TGCAGTGCTAGTCTTGGGGACCGTGAGCAGTTCTTC	CSASLGDREQFF	few	-	TRBV20-1	TRBJ2-1
TGTGCCAGCAGCCCCCCTAGCGGGGATCTATACCAAGAGACCCAGTACTTC	CASSPPSGDLYQETQYF	-	TRBD2	TRBV5-6	TRBJ2-5
TGTGCCACCAGCAGAAGTGATACGCAGTATTTT	CATSRSDTQYF	-	-	TRBV15	TRBJ2-3
TGTGCCAGCAGCGACCAGCGGGGATTGAATGAGCAGTTCTTC	CASSDQRGLNEQFF	-	TRBD2	TRBV3-1/TRBV3-2	TRBJ2-1
TGTGCCAGTAGCCGGACGGTAGACACTGAAGCTTTCTTT	CASSRTVDTEAFF	-	-	TRBV19	TRBJ1-1
TGTGCCAGCAGAACCTCCTGGGTTAGTCAGCCCCAGCATTTT	CASRTSWVSQPQHF	-	-	TRBV6-5	TRBJ1-5
TGTGCCAGCAGTGAATCTGGGCAGGATAATTCACCCCTCCACTTT	CASSESGQDNSPLHF	-	-	TRBV2	TRBJ1-6
TGTGCCAGCAGCCCCCTGGGCAGGGAAAGCTCCTACGAGCAGTACTTC	CASSPLGRESSYEQYF	-	-	TRBV5-8	TRBJ2-7
TGTGCCAGCAGCTTTCAGGGGAATCAGCCCCAGCATTTT	CASSFQGNQPQHF	-	-	TRBV5-6	TRBJ1-5
TGTGCCAGCAATGGGCCGCCCACAGTAGATACGCAGTATTTT	CASNGPPTVDTQYF	-	-	TRBV2	TRBJ2-3
TGCGCCAGCAGCTTAAAAGGAATACTCGACACCGGGGAGCTGTTTTTT	CASSLKGILDTGELFF	-	-	TRBV5-1	TRBJ2-2
TGTGCCAGCAGTTACTTAGCGGGAGCCTACAATGAGCAGTTCTTC	CASSYLAGAYNEQFF	-	TRBD2	TRBV6-5	TRBJ2-1
TGTGCCAGCAATGGGGCCGCCCCCACAGGGGGCCTGAACGAGCAGTACTTC	CASNGAAPTGGLNEQYF	-	TRBD1	TRBV2	TRBJ2-7
TGTGCCAGCAGCTTGGAGTTGCATGAGCAGTTCTTC	CASSLELHEQFF	-	-	TRBV7-2	TRBJ2-1
TGTGCCAGCTCACCACTGGGGGGGTCCTACGAGCAGTACTTC	CASSPLGGSYEQYF	many	TRBD2	TRBV18	TRBJ2-7
TGTGCCAGCAGTTTTGGGACAGGAATCACTGAAGCTTTCTTT	CASSFGTGITEAFF	-	TRBD1	TRBV27	TRBJ1-1
TGCGCCAGCAGCCCCGGCGGAGTCTCGAGGGCCTACGAGCAGTACTTC	CASSPGGVSRAYEQYF	-	-	TRBV5-1	TRBJ2-7
TGTGCCAGCAGTTTAGGTACAGGCCGAAATGAAAAACTGTTTTTT	CASSLGTGRNEKLFF	-	-	TRBV27	TRBJ1-4
TGTGCCAGCAGCCCAGACAGGGGTGTAGTCTCACCCCTCCACTTT	CASSPDRGVVSPLHF	-	TRBD1	TRBV28	TRBJ1-6
TGTGCCTGGGGGACTAGCCACGGGGGTGGGGCGACTTTGTTCTTC	CAWGTSHGGGATLFF	-	TRBD2	TRBV30	TRBJ2-1
TGTGCCAGCAGCCCCACGGAGGGAAACACCGGGGAGCTGTTTTTT	CASSPTEGNTGELFF	-	-	TRBV3-1/TRBV3-2	TRBJ2-2
TGCGCCAGCTCGTCGGGACAGGGGGGGTGGGGCTACACCTTC	CASSSGQGGWGYTF	-	TRBD1	TRBV5-1	TRBJ1-2
TGTGCCAGCAGCTTAGGGACAGGGGGCAGAGGTGAGCAGTTCTTC	CASSLGTGGRGEQFF	-	TRBD1	TRBV7-2	TRBJ2-1